The present TCR beta chain was sequenced within a study of response to subunit inactivated influenza vaccine. Germline assignment: CDR1 SQVTM and CDR2 ANQGSEA. J was trimmed by 2 bases and V by 6 bases; bases with no gene match: 3. This CDR3 comprises 13 residues. General study points: There was a suggestion from the authors that each seasonal influenza vaccination recruits few new T cells.

This clonotype has a handful of counts. What it binds is not known. TCRdb reanalysed the RT-PCR reads using MiXCR and keeps one entry per CDR3 protein. The data show 500,000 to 600,000 distinct CDR3 sequences, approximately 17% seen once. This sequence originates from a man aged 45-69 years who received an inactivated influenza vaccine. The sample here was CD4+ T cells sorted from PBMCs, taken 23 months after vaccination. This chain uses TRBV29-1 with TRBJ2-7; 11 nucleotides match TRBD1. The CDR3 DNA sequence: TGCAGCGTAGCGGGACAGGGGGCCTACGAGCAGTACTTC. Protein product: CSVAGQGAYEQYF.